The 30 T cell receptor beta chains in this list originate from one sample, sequenced in a study of blood T cell repertoires in COVID-19. Clones were sequenced by immunoSEQ multiplex PCR, and TCRdb holds only the in-frame ones, with some missing. The sample yields more than 300,000 clones, more than 75% seen once. The specimen sequenced was PBMCs or T cells enriched from blood (not recorded which). The receptors come from a young woman who had recovered from COVID-19.

This clone was counted once. This chain uses TRBV6-5 with TRBJ2-5; D is undetermined. Per the germline V gene, CDR1 is MNHEY and CDR2 is SVGAGI. The CDR3 consists of 13 residues. V was trimmed by 6 bases and J by 5 bases, leaving 13 bases between them. DNA of the CDR3: TGTGCCAGCAGGGCCGACTGGTGGGAGACCCAGTACTTC. Translation gives CASRADWWETQYF.

V usage is TRBV7-9 and J usage is TRBJ1-2; D is ambiguous. CDR3 size: 15 residues. From germline, CDR1 is SEHNR and CDR2 FQNEAQ (reference sequence). The V end was cut by 1 base, the J end by 4 bases, with 13 bases between. The CDR3 nucleotides are TGTGCCAGCAGCTTAGTGCGGACGGGATCCTATGGCTACACCTTC. It translates to CASSLVRTGSYGYTF.

The chain's CDR3 is CASSWTGGTEAFF. The CDR3 DNA follows: TGTGCCAGCAGTTGGACAGGTGGTACTGAAGCTTTCTTT. This chain uses TRBV27 with TRBJ1-1, with 7 bases lining up with TRBD1. Germline V gene lookup returns CDR1 MNHEY and CDR2 SMNVEV (reference sequence). Trimming at V came to 4 bases and at J to 5 bases, leaving 4 bases not matched to a gene. The CDR3 is 13 amino acids.

In this sample, this clone turned up a few times. The rearrangement joins TRBV11-2 to TRBJ1-2; D perhaps matches TRBD1 (6 bases). There are 16 residues in the CDR3. Per the germline V gene, CDR1 is SGHAT and CDR2 is FQNNGV. Deletions cut 6 bases from V and 2 bases from J, with 19 bases between. The CDR3 loop is CASRYVLGGENYGYTF. The CDR3 bases are TGTGCCAGCAGATACGTCTTAGGGGGAGAGAACTATGGCTACACCTTC.

The V call is TRBV7-3, the J call TRBJ1-1, with D uncertain. The length of the CDR3 is 16 residues. Germline V CDR1 and CDR2: SGHTA, FQGTGA. V shed 5 bases and J shed 5 bases, with 21 bases lying between them. CDR3 in amino acids: CASSPQPIGDGTEAFF. CDR3 sequence (DNA): TGTGCCAGCAGCCCCCAGCCGATCGGGGATGGGACTGAAGCTTTCTTT.

CDR3 nucleotide sequence: TGTGCCAGCAGTTTATACAGGGGAAATAATGAAAAACTGTTTTTT. Its protein is CASSLYRGNNEKLFF. The chain has TRBV27 and TRBJ1-4; 7 nucleotides match TRBD1. Per germline, CDR1 MNHEY and CDR2 SMNVEV (reference sequence). V lost 1 base, J lost 4 bases, and 3 bases stayed unmatched. The CDR3 spans 15 residues.

The J gene is TRBJ1-5, the V gene TRBV30; no reliable D call. The germline CDR1 and CDR2 sequences are GTSNPN and SVGIG (reference sequence). Trimming stripped 5 bases from V and 3 bases from J, with 11 bases between. CDR3 size: 13 residues. CDR3 region: CAWGNGVNQPQHF. DNA of the CDR3: TGTGCCTGGGGCAACGGGGTCAATCAGCCCCAGCATTTT.

The genes are TRBV10-3 and TRBJ1-2; possibly TRBD1 for D (5 bases). The germline gives CDR1 ENHRY, CDR2 SYGVKD. Trimming stripped 4 bases from V and 5 bases from J, with 11 bases between. The CDR3 spans 13 residues. In DNA, the CDR3 is TGTGCCATCAGTGTCAGGGCTGATTATGGCTACACCTTC. It encodes CAISVRADYGYTF.

This clone was detected only once. V and J are TRBV15 and TRBJ2-7; 7 bases align to TRBD1. CDR1 is LNHNV and CDR2 is YYDKDF in the germline V gene (reference sequence). The V segment lost 4 bases and the J segment 0 bases; nucleotides outside the gene matches: 3. This CDR3 has 14 amino acids. Here the CDR3 reads CATSTGQHSYEQYF. CDR3 sequence (DNA): TGTGCCACCAGCACGGGACAGCACTCCTACGAGCAGTACTTC.

The chain employs TRBV11-2 and TRBJ2-7; a weak D match, TRBD1 (6 bases). Germline loops: CDR1 SGHAT, CDR2 FQNNGV. Between the trimmed V and J ends, which lost 5 bases and 6 bases, there was a span of 20 bases. The CDR3 contains 15 residues. The DNA for the CDR3 is TGTGCCAGCAGCCAGGAAAACAGGGAATGGTTCGAGCAGTACTTC. It is translated as CASSQENREWFEQYF. The full variable domain, in which reference TRBV11-2 and TRBJ2-7 provide the parts outside the CDR3, is EAGVAQSPRYKIIEKRQSVAFWCNPISGHATLYWYQQILGQGPKLLIQFQNNGVVDDSQLPKDRFSAERLKGVDSTLKIQPAKLEDSAVYLCASSQENREWFEQYFGPGTRLTVT.

The chain uses TRBV28 and TRBJ1-2; the match to TRBD1 covers 11 bases. The CDR3 consists of 15 residues. The trim removed 7 bases at V and 7 bases at J, leaving 11 bases unmatched. CDR1 and CDR2 from the germline V gene are MDHEN and SYDVKM. In nucleotides, the CDR3 is TGTGCCAGCATTATCGGGGACAGGGGGGGCGGTGGCTACACCTTC. Residues: CASIIGDRGGGGYTF.

This chain links TRBV5-1 with TRBJ1-1, with D maybe TRBD1 (5 bases). Germline CDR1 is SGHRS and CDR2 is YFSETQ. CDR3 length equals 15 residues. V was pared by 2 bases and J by 2 bases, with 13 bases between. This CDR3 is CASSLSDSTNTEAFF. The CDR3 DNA reads TGCGCCAGCAGCTTATCTGACAGTACCAACACTGAAGCTTTCTTT.

The chain carries TRBV4-1 and TRBJ1-5; D remains unclear. Germline V lookup: CDR1 MGHRA, CDR2 YSYEKL. The CDR3 has 13 amino acids. V was clipped by 2 bases and J by 9 bases, with 11 bases between them. CDR3: CASSQIQTWPQHF. The CDR3 nucleotides read TGCGCCAGCAGCCAAATTCAGACTTGGCCCCAGCATTTT.

The V call is TRBV7-2, the J call TRBJ2-7; 11 positions agree with TRBD2. The V gene's germline CDR1 is SGHTA and CDR2 FQGNSA. The CDR3 loop spans 15 amino acids. V lost 1 base and J lost 6; bases outside the gene matches: 5. The CDR3 loop reads CASSLELAGASEQYF. The CDR3 DNA sequence: TGTGCCAGCAGCTTAGAACTAGCGGGAGCGAGCGAGCAGTACTTC. The variable domain in full, completed from reference TRBV7-2 and TRBJ2-7, reads GAGVSQSPSNKVTEKGKDVELRCDPISGHTALYWYRQSLGQGLEFLIYFQGNSAPDKSGLPSDRFSAERTGGSVSTLTIQRTQQEDSAVYLCASSLELAGASEQYFGPGTRLTVT.

This clone was observed once. The rearrangement uses TRBV29-1 and TRBJ1-2; TRBD1 might be the D (5 bases). This CDR3 comprises 13 residues. V lost 5 bases to trimming and J lost 6 bases, with 16 bases between them. Germline loops: CDR1 SQVTM, CDR2 ANQGSEA. The CDR3 DNA reads as TGCAGCGTTCATACAGGAGGGTTTCATGGCTACACCTTC. This gives the protein CSVHTGGFHGYTF. The whole variable domain, remainder taken from reference TRBV29-1 and TRBJ1-2, is SAVISQKPSRDICQRGTSLTIQCQVDSQVTMMFWYRQQPGQSLTLIATANQGSEATYESGFVIDKFPISRPNLTFSTLTVSNMSPEDSSIYLCSVHTGGFHGYTFGSGTRLTVV.

This chain joins TRBV10-2 and TRBJ1-1, with D uncertain. In germline, CDR1 is WSHSY, CDR2 SAAADI. The CDR3 sequence is 14 residues long. V was trimmed by 3 bases and J by 7 bases, leaving 15 bases between them. The CDR3 spells CASSDRSELREAFF. In nucleotides, the CDR3 is TGCGCCAGCAGTGATCGGTCTGAGCTCCGTGAAGCTTTCTTT.

The gene calls are TRBV5-5 and TRBJ2-4; D might be TRBD1 (6 bases). The CDR3 has 15 residues. CDR1 and CDR2 (germline): SGHKS, YYEKEE (reference sequence). Trimming stripped 3 bases from V and 0 bases from J, with 10 bases between. The CDR3 DNA is TGTGCCAGCAGCTCACAGGGTCTAGCCAAAAACATTCAGTACTTC. The encoded protein is CASSSQGLAKNIQYF.

The CDR3 bases are TGTGCCAGCAGTGAAGTTGGGCAAGATACGCAGTATTTT. Protein: CASSEVGQDTQYF. The rearrangement uses TRBV6-1 and TRBJ2-3; the D is unclear. Germline V gene sequence: CDR1 MNHNS, CDR2 SASEGT. CDR3 length: 13 residues. V was clipped by 1 base and J by 5 bases, with 7 bases between them.

This clone was seen just once. The rearrangement links TRBV11-2 to TRBJ1-2; 9 bases are shared with TRBD1. Germline CDR1 SGHAT, CDR2 FQNNGV. This CDR3 is 16 amino acids long. V gave up 0 bases and J gave up 7 bases; unmatched junction bases: 9. CDR3 amino acids: CASSLEEYRGHGGYTF. The CDR3 nucleotides are TGTGCCAGCAGCTTAGAGGAATACAGGGGGCATGGTGGCTACACCTTC. Together with reference TRBV11-2 and TRBJ1-2, the CDR3 gives the full variable domain: EAGVAQSPRYKIIEKRQSVAFWCNPISGHATLYWYQQILGQGPKLLIQFQNNGVVDDSQLPKDRFSAERLKGVDSTLKIQPAKLEDSAVYLCASSLEEYRGHGGYTFGSGTRLTVV.

The chain links TRBV27 to TRBJ2-7; 13 bases map to TRBD2. The V gene end was trimmed by 4 bases and the J gene end by 4 bases; junction bases not matched to a gene: 1. The length of the CDR3 is 14 residues. Per the germline V gene, CDR1 is MNHEY and CDR2 is SMNVEV (reference sequence). CDR3 region: CASSSGLAGYEQYF. CDR3 sequence (DNA): TGTGCCAGCAGTTCGGGACTAGCGGGATACGAGCAGTACTTC.

The genes are TRBV18 and TRBJ1-5; D might be TRBD1 (6 bases). V lost 3 bases, J lost 5 bases, and 11 bases lay in between. CDR1 and CDR2 from the germline V gene are KGHSH and LQKENI. The CDR3 sequence is 14 residues long. This chain's CDR3 is CASSPRQVDQPQHF. DNA of the CDR3: TGTGCCAGCTCACCTCGACAGGTCGATCAGCCCCAGCATTTT.

The rearrangement joins TRBV27 to TRBJ2-1; weak D call: TRBD2 (7 bases). V shed 3 bases and J shed 3 bases, with 9 bases lying between them. CDR3 length equals 14 residues. Germline V gives CDR1 MNHEY, CDR2 SMNVEV (reference sequence). In DNA, the CDR3 is TGTGCCAGCAGTTTGAGGGGGGGCTACAATGAGCAGTTCTTC. Translation: CASSLRGGYNEQFF.

The rearrangement uses TRBV5-1 and TRBJ1-1; D is uncertain. The germline gives CDR1 SGHRS, CDR2 YFSETQ. The CDR3 runs 13 residues. V shed 4 bases and J shed 0 bases, with 7 bases lying between them. CDR3 nucleotides: TGCGCCAGCAGCCCCCACATGAACACTGAAGCTTTCTTT. Residues: CASSPHMNTEAFF.

V and J are TRBV5-1 and TRBJ1-1; D unresolved. The germline gives CDR1 SGHRS, CDR2 YFSETQ. V was cut by 1 base and J by 1 base, with 11 bases left in between. CDR3 length: 15 amino acids. The CDR3 protein is CASSLIFSQNTEAFF. CDR3 nucleotides: TGCGCCAGCAGCTTGATTTTCTCACAGAACACTGAAGCTTTCTTT.

The rearrangement links TRBV20-1 to TRBJ2-3, with 8 bases identical to TRBD2. The CDR3 consists of 16 residues. CDR1 is DFQATT and CDR2 is SNEGSKA in the germline V gene (reference sequence). Trimming at V came to 3 bases and at J to 0 bases, leaving 8 bases not matched to a gene. The CDR3 protein is CSASPVSGTSTDTQYF. The DNA for the CDR3 is TGCAGTGCTAGTCCGGTTAGCGGGACTAGCACAGATACGCAGTATTTT.

This chain links TRBV9 with TRBJ2-6; 11 nucleotides line up with TRBD2. This CDR3 is built from 18 residues. J lost 1 base, V lost 4 bases, and 7 bases had no gene match. CDR1 and CDR2 from the germline V gene are SGDLS and YYNGEE. In DNA, the CDR3 is TGTGCCAGCAGCCCTAGGACTAGCGGGTTATCTGGGGCCAACGTCCTGACTTTC. Amino acids: CASSPRTSGLSGANVLTF.

This clone was found a few times. This chain uses TRBV28 with TRBJ1-4; maybe TRBD1 (6 bases). Germline V CDR1 and CDR2: MDHEN, SYDVKM. Between the trimmed V and J ends, which lost 5 bases and 0 bases, there was a span of 10 bases. The CDR3 contains 15 residues. The CDR3 bases are TGTGCCAGCAGTAAATCAGGGGCAACTAATGAAAAACTGTTTTTT. Encoded protein: CASSKSGATNEKLFF. The whole variable domain, remainder taken from reference TRBV28 and TRBJ1-4, is DVKVTQSSRYLVKRTGEKVFLECVQDMDHENMFWYRQDPGLGLRLIYFSYDVKMKEKGDIPEGYSVSREKKERFSLILESASTNQTSMYLCASSKSGATNEKLFFGSGTQLSVL.

This chain links TRBV30 with TRBJ2-5, with D possibly TRBD2 on 5 matching bases. The CDR3 is 13 residues long. With 2 bases removed from V and 5 bases from J, the gap between germline ends came to 12 bases. Germline V gives CDR1 GTSNPN, CDR2 SVGIG (reference sequence). CDR3 DNA sequence: TGTGCCTGGAGTTTCGGGGTCACGGAGACCCAGTACTTC. Protein: CAWSFGVTETQYF.

The V call is TRBV29-1, the J call TRBJ1-2; 7 bases line up with TRBD1. The CDR3 covers 12 residues. Germline CDR1 and CDR2: SQVTM and ANQGSEA. V was pared by 7 bases and J by 2 bases, with 4 bases of the junction left unmatched. CDR3 coding DNA: TGCAGCGCTACGGACAGGAACTATGGCTACACCTTC. Translated: CSATDRNYGYTF.

The chain couples TRBV28 to TRBJ2-1; 9 positions match TRBD1. The CDR3 has 15 residues. Germline trimming cut 3 bases from V and 6 bases from J; bases unmatched to any gene: 6. Germline CDR1 MDHEN, CDR2 SYDVKM. The CDR3 DNA sequence: TGTGCCAGCAGTTTGTCGGGACAGGGAATCAATGAGCAGTTCTTC. This translates into CASSLSGQGINEQFF.